Below, 17 T cell receptor beta chains from the same sample are listed, as sequenced in a study of blood T cells in healthy people across ages. Through a sample-barcoded 5' primer and a J-beta primer mix, a second PCR was run for 7 to 11 cycles. TCRdb redid the calling of the 5' RACE reads with MiXCR, one entry per CDR3 protein. The top ten hold roughly 19% of the sample, which has some 800,000 distinct CDR3 sequences, 40% to 50% seen once. Sample: blood. The origin of the receptors is a man in his fifties or sixties in good health.

The CDR3 region is CASSRLAGDKETQYF. CDR3 nucleotides: TGTGCCAGCAGCCGACTAGCGGGGGACAAAGAGACCCAGTACTTC. The chain combines TRBV6-5 with TRBJ2-5; TRBD2 aligns across 12 bases. Germline assignment: CDR1 MNHEY and CDR2 SVGAGI. The V and J ends lost 6 bases and 3 bases, in that order; junction bases with no gene match: 5. The CDR3 contains 15 residues.

The V call is TRBV29-1, the J call TRBJ2-2; D unresolved. From germline, CDR1 is SQVTM and CDR2 ANQGSEA. V lost 4 bases to trimming and J lost 5 bases, with 8 bases between them. The CDR3 covers 12 residues. The CDR3 nucleotides read TGCAGCGTTGTGGCAATAACCGGGGAGCTGTTTTTT. Translating gives CSVVAITGELFF.

This clonotype was seen a handful of times. The V and J genes are TRBV10-2 and TRBJ1-2; D possibly corresponds to TRBD1 (6 bases). The V end was cut by 5 bases, the J end by 7 bases, with 14 bases between. The CDR3 sequence is 13 residues long. Germline values: CDR1 WSHSY, CDR2 SAAADI. The CDR3 protein is CASSSGALGGYTF. The DNA of the CDR3 is TGCGCCAGCAGTTCGGGGGCGCTGGGTGGCTACACCTTC.

V gene TRBV29-1 combines with J gene TRBJ2-3; D is unresolved. The CDR3 contains 13 residues. The ends were cut back, 4 bases at V and 0 bases at J, with 8 bases in the middle. From germline, CDR1 is SQVTM and CDR2 ANQGSEA. CDR3 sequence: CSVVGPSTDTQYF. CDR3 bases: TGCAGCGTTGTGGGCCCTAGCACAGATACGCAGTATTTT.

This clonotype appeared a few times. The V call is TRBV6-1, the J call TRBJ2-4, with TRBD2 as a possible D gene (6 bases). Germline V CDR1 and CDR2: MNHNS, SASEGT. V was clipped by 4 bases and J by 2 bases, with 24 bases between them. CDR3 length: 19 amino acids. CDR3 bases: TGTGCCAGCAGTGCACTGTTATACGACCTAGCGATTACCAAAAACATTCAGTACTTC. It specifies CASSALLYDLAITKNIQYF.

The rearrangement links TRBV7-9 to TRBJ2-3; 10 bases map to TRBD1. Germline trimming cut 1 base from V and 3 bases from J; bases unmatched to any gene: 4. Looked up from germline, CDR1 is SEHNR and CDR2 is FQNEAQ (reference sequence). The length of the CDR3 is 16 residues. This CDR3 reads CASSLGDRGLTDTQYF. DNA for the CDR3: TGTGCCAGCAGCTTAGGGGACAGGGGTTTAACAGATACGCAGTATTTT. The full variable domain, with the rest looked up from reference TRBV7-9 and TRBJ2-3, is DTGVSQNPRHKITKRGQNVTFRCDPISEHNRLYWYRQTLGQGPEFLTYFQNEAQLEKSRLLSDRFSAERPKGSFSTLEIQRTEQGDSAMYLCASSLGDRGLTDTQYFGPGTRLTVL.

J is TRBJ2-2 and V is TRBV7-9, with 8 bases matching TRBD1. Germline V gives CDR1 SEHNR, CDR2 FQNEAQ (reference sequence). CDR3 length: 19 residues. Losses at the gene ends were 5 bases for V and 1 base for J; bases not matched to a gene: 15. CDR3 amino acids: CASSPRSTGELRNTGELFF. Here the CDR3 DNA reads TGTGCCAGCAGCCCCCGTTCGACAGGGGAGCTTAGGAACACCGGGGAGCTGTTTTTT.

The rearrangement joins TRBV10-3 to TRBJ1-1; D uncertain. V shed 2 bases and J shed 7 bases, with 14 bases lying between them. Germline CDR1 and CDR2: ENHRY and SYGVKD. The length of the CDR3 is 14 residues. DNA of the CDR3: TGTGCCATCAGTGAGGGCACGGGCTTATTTGAAGCTTTCTTT. It yields the protein CAISEGTGLFEAFF.

A note on this clonotype: A read error may produce the germline difference seen at one junction end. This chain links TRBV11-2 with TRBJ2-7; a possible D gene is TRBD2 (6 bases). There are 15 residues in the CDR3. Looked up from germline, CDR1 is SGHAT and CDR2 is FQNNGV. CDR3 protein: CASSLDERASYGQYF. CDR3 DNA sequence: TGTGCCAGCAGCTTAGATGAGCGGGCGAGCTACGGGCAGTACTTC.

The chain couples TRBV7-2 to TRBJ2-7; 7 nucleotides match TRBD2. CDR1 is SGHTA and CDR2 is FQGNSA in the germline V gene. This CDR3 contains 14 residues. J gave up 3 bases and V 4 bases, and 6 bases lay outside the gene matches. CDR3 DNA: TGTGCCAGCAGCTCCAGTGGGGGGGACTACGAGCAGTACTTC. Its protein is CASSSSGGDYEQYF. The entire variable domain, with the rest obtained from reference TRBV7-2 and TRBJ2-7, is as follows: GAGVSQSPSNKVTEKGKDVELRCDPISGHTALYWYRQSLGQGLEFLIYFQGNSAPDKSGLPSDRFSAERTGGSVSTLTIQRTQQEDSAVYLCASSSSGGDYEQYFGPGTRLTVT.

This clonotype was counted between two and nine times. V gene TRBV12-3 or TRBV12-4 combines with J gene TRBJ2-7; D is ambiguous. V lost 2 bases to trimming and J lost 5 bases, with 13 bases between them. There are 14 residues in the CDR3. CDR3 in DNA: TGTGCCAGCAGTTTACTGGTTTCCCCCCACGAGCAGTACTTC. Translated, it gives CASSLLVSPHEQYF.

The CDR3 DNA is TGTGCCACTTCAGCGGGGGCGTCAGATACGCAGTATTTT. It translates to CATSAGASDTQYF. The rearrangement links TRBV24-1 to TRBJ2-3; 8 bases fit TRBD2. Germline V gene lookup returns CDR1 KGHDR and CDR2 SFDVKD. The CDR3 consists of 13 residues. Trimming removed 10 bases from V and 4 bases from J; junction bases left unmatched: 6.

This clonotype was picked up a small number of times. This rearrangement joins TRBV12-3 or TRBV12-4 to TRBJ2-3; 10 nucleotides align to TRBD1. V lost 9 bases and J lost 3; bases outside the gene matches: 6. The CDR3 extends over 14 amino acids. CDR3 bases: TGTGCCAGACCTGACAGGGGGCTGACAGATACGCAGTATTTT. Translation gives CARPDRGLTDTQYF.

This clonotype was observed a handful of times. The chain carries TRBV20-1 and TRBJ1-1; TRBD1 agrees at 7 bases. CDR1 and CDR2 from the germline V gene are DFQATT and SNEGSKA (reference sequence). The length of the CDR3 is 14 residues. The V gene end was trimmed by 6 bases and the J gene end by 1 base; junction bases not matched to a gene: 8. The CDR3 spells CSAHTGTANTEAFF. DNA for the CDR3: TGCAGTGCCCATACCGGGACAGCGAACACTGAAGCTTTCTTT.

The chain uses TRBV6-5 and TRBJ1-1; D not certain. Germline-derived CDR1 and CDR2 are MNHEY and SVGAGI. The CDR3 has 11 amino acids. Trimming pared 6 bases from V and 6 bases from J, leaving 8 bases between. In DNA form, the CDR3 reads TGTGCCAGCAGCCATCCGCCTGAAGCTTTCTTT. As protein: CASSHPPEAFF.

In this sample, this clonotype turned up a few times. V usage is TRBV12-3 or TRBV12-4 and J usage is TRBJ1-2, with 7 bases fitting TRBD1. V lost 4 bases to trimming and J lost 2 bases; unmatched junction nucleotides: 10. This CDR3 comprises 16 residues. This CDR3 reads CASSSLNRGQNYGYTF. CDR3 nucleotide sequence: TGTGCCAGCAGTTCTTTGAACAGGGGACAAAACTATGGCTACACCTTC.

The J gene is TRBJ2-5, the V gene TRBV5-6, with D perhaps TRBD1 or TRBD2 (6 bases each). Looked up from germline, CDR1 is SGHDT and CDR2 is YYEEEE. The CDR3 runs to 13 residues. Trimming removed 1 base at V and 11 bases at J, with 15 bases between. The CDR3: CASSLLGGNEQYF. The CDR3 DNA reads as TGTGCCAGCAGCTTGTTGGGGGGCAATGAGCAGTACTTC.